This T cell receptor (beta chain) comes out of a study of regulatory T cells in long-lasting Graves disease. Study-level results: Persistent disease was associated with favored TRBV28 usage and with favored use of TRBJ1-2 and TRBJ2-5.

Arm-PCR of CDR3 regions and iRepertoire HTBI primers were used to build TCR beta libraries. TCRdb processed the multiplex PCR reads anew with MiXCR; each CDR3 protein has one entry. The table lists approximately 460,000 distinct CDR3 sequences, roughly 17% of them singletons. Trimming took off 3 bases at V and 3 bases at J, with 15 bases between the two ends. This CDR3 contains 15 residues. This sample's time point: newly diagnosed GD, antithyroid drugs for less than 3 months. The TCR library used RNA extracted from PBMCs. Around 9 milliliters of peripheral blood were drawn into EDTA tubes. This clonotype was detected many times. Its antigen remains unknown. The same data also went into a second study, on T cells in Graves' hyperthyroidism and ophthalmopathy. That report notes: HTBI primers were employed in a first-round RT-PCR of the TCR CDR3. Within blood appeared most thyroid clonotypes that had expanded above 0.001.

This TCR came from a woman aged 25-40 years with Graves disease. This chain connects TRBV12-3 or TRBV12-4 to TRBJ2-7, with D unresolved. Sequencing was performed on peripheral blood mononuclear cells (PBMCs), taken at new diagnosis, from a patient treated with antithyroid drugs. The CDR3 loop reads CASSLNGSPFYEQYF. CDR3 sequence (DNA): TGTGCCAGCAGTTTGAACGGATCGCCCTTCTACGAGCAGTACTTC.